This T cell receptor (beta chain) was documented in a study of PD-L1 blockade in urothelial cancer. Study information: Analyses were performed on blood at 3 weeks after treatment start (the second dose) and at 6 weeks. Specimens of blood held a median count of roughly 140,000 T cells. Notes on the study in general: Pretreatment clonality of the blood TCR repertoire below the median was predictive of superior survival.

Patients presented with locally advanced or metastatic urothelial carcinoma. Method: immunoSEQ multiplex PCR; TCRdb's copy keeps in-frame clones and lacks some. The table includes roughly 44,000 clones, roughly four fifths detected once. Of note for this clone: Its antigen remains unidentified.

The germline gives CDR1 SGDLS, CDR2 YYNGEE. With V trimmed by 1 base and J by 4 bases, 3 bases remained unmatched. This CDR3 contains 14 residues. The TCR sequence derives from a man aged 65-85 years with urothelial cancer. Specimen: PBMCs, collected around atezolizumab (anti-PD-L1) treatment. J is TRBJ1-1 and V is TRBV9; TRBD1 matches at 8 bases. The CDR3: CASSVQGASTEAFF. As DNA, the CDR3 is TGTGCCAGCAGCGTACAGGGGGCAAGCACTGAAGCTTTCTTT.